The entry below describes one T cell receptor (beta chain). Its antigen is currently unknown. V lost 2 bases, J lost 6 bases, and 9 bases lay in between. Germline lookup yields CDR1 SGHDT and CDR2 YYEEEE. This CDR3 spans 13 amino acids. This sample stems from a study of graft-versus-host responses after intestinal transplantation. Study-level points and caveats: Some patients had graft-donor T cell macrochimerism. In their allografts, the ratios of graft-versus-host to host-versus-graft T cell clones were high. Early post-transplant declines in HvG were associated with peak levels of circulating GvH clones.

Produced via immunoSEQ multiplex PCR; TCRdb's table is partial and in-frame only. Of tens of thousands of clones in the sample, around 90% were seen once. Sequencing used PBMCs, obtained 26 days after transplant. The rearrangement joins TRBV5-6 to TRBJ2-1; maybe TRBD2 (6 bases). The receptor was isolated from a human patient who received an intestinal transplant, so some T cells may come from the graft donor. CDR3 bases: TGTGCCAGCAGCTTCGGGGGAGGCAATGAGCAGTTCTTC. As protein: CASSFGGGNEQFF.